This T cell receptor beta chain was captured by sequencing in a study of T cell clonotyping in hematopoietic cell transplantation. Findings of the study overall: Graft donor and pretransplant recipient Inverse Simpson Index values predicted broader posttransplant TCR diversity.

The assay was immunoSEQ multiplex PCR, and TCRdb's table has in-frame clones only and misses some. The profile shows 35,000 to 45,000 clones, roughly 94% of them singletons. This clone appeared once. Its specificity is not known. V dropped 1 base and J dropped 10 bases, with 11 bases sitting between them. The CDR3 is 13 residues long. Germline assignment: CDR1 LNHDA and CDR2 SQIVND (reference sequence). Time point reported: recipient sample about 28 days before transplant, after cytoreduction. The sequencing here drew on peripheral blood mononuclear cells, taken before stem cell transplant. The chain recombines TRBV19 with TRBJ2-1, with D unresolved. The receptor was derived from a middle-aged man with chronic myeloid leukemia. Some clones in this sample may be carry-over from other donors' samples. For the CDR3, the DNA is TGTGCCAGTAGTATAGCTGGTGGTGACGAGCAGTTCTTC. Protein product: CASSIAGGDEQFF.